These T cell receptor beta chains were read from a single sample in a study of blood T cell repertoires in COVID-19. The repertoire was sequenced with immunoSEQ multiplex PCR; TCRdb's copy has only in-frame clones and lacks some. The sample has more than 150,000 clones, approximately 82% seen once. Sequenced sample: peripheral blood. The receptors here all came from a woman aged 45 to 65 with acute or convalescent COVID-19. Both conserved end residues are part of each CDR3. Fields, in order: J gene, clone size, D gene, V gene, CDR3 protein, CDR3 DNA. D genes are given only for firm matches. Clone size appears in some rows only: once, few, many, or a class for an expanded clone.

>TRBJ2-7|-|-|TRBV19
CASSMQGYEQYF
TGTGCCAGTAGTATGCAGGGCTACGAGCAGTACTTC
>TRBJ2-2|-|TRBD2|TRBV9
CASSAGLENTGELFF
TGTGCCAGCAGCGCGGGACTAGAGAACACCGGGGAGCTGTTTTTT
>TRBJ2-7|-|TRBD2|TRBV7-9
CASSHSGRAYEQYF
TGTGCCAGCAGCCATAGCGGGAGGGCCTACGAGCAGTACTTC
>TRBJ2-3|-|-|TRBV7-9
CASSLPLVGTSTDTQYF
TGTGCCAGCAGCTTACCCCTAGTCGGTACTAGCACAGATACGCAGTATTTT
>TRBJ1-4|-|-|TRBV5-1
CASSNTGPRGEKLFF
TGCGCCAGCAGCAACACAGGGCCTAGAGGAGAAAAACTGTTTTTT
>TRBJ2-3|-|TRBD2|TRBV19
CASKGLVLTQYF
TGTGCCAGCAAAGGACTAGTCCTTACGCAGTATTTT
>TRBJ2-7|-|TRBD1|TRBV28
CASRSGDRVSEQYF
TGTGCCAGCAGGTCCGGGGACAGGGTATCCGAGCAGTACTTC
>TRBJ2-1|-|TRBD2|TRBV5-1
CASSSGGGGTYNEQFF
TGCGCCAGCAGCTCGGGCGGCGGGGGGACTTACAATGAGCAGTTCTTC
>TRBJ1-5|-|-|TRBV6-5
CASTPAQGVGPQHF
TGTGCCAGTACACCGGCACAGGGCGTAGGGCCCCAGCATTTT
>TRBJ2-1|-|TRBD2|TRBV9
CASSVNGGSYNEQFF
TGTGCCAGCAGCGTTAACGGGGGGTCCTACAATGAGCAGTTCTTC
>TRBJ2-5|-|-|TRBV3-1/TRBV3-2
CASSHPFGVSGQETQYF
TGTGCCAGCAGCCATCCCTTTGGGGTCAGCGGGCAAGAGACCCAGTACTTC
>TRBJ2-1|-|-|TRBV7-2
CASRNQLGGHEQFF
TGTGCCAGCAGGAACCAGTTGGGAGGCCATGAGCAGTTCTTC
>TRBJ2-2|-|-|TRBV2
CASTRTLQDTGELFF
TGTGCCAGCACCCGGACATTACAAGACACCGGGGAGCTGTTTTTT
>TRBJ2-5|-|-|TRBV18
CASSPLQDQETQYF
TGTGCCAGCTCACCACTACAGGATCAAGAGACCCAGTACTTC
>TRBJ2-1|few|TRBD2|TRBV7-8
CASSGRALYNEQFF
TGTGCCAGCAGCGGGAGGGCCCTCTACAATGAGCAGTTCTTC
>TRBJ2-5|once|TRBD1|TRBV27
CASSPTPGQGVETQYF
TGTGCCAGCAGTCCTACCCCGGGACAGGGAGTAGAGACCCAGTACTTC
>TRBJ1-2|-|TRBD1|TRBV7-9
CASSSSGTGDGYTF
TGTGCCAGCAGCTCGTCCGGGACAGGGGACGGCTACACCTTC
>TRBJ2-2|once|-|TRBV25-1
CASRKGGTGELFF
TGTGCCAGCAGGAAGGGGGGGACCGGGGAGCTGTTTTTT
>TRBJ1-2|-|-|TRBV7-6
CASSLEVARGYGYTF
TGTGCCAGCAGCTTAGAAGTAGCCAGGGGCTATGGCTACACCTTC
>TRBJ2-3|-|TRBD2|TRBV4-1
CASSPRVSGGGDTQYF
TGCGCCAGCAGCCCCCGAGTTAGCGGGGGGGGAGATACGCAGTATTTT
>TRBJ2-5|-|TRBD1|TRBV19
CASSEGARETQYF
TGTGCCAGTAGTGAGGGGGCCCGAGAGACCCAGTACTTC
>TRBJ2-3|-|TRBD2|TRBV6-2/TRBV6-3
CASSSWLAGDHTQYF
TGTGCCAGCAGTTCCTGGCTAGCGGGGGATCACACGCAGTATTTT
>TRBJ2-1|-|-|TRBV3-1/TRBV3-2
CASSHSRAYNEQFF
TGTGCCAGCAGCCATAGCAGGGCCTACAATGAGCAGTTCTTC
>TRBJ2-7|-|-|TRBV5-1
CASSLQDQPNYEQYF
TGCGCCAGCAGCTTGCAGGATCAACCTAACTACGAGCAGTACTTC
>TRBJ2-5|-|-|TRBV27
CASRQGETQYF
TGTGCCAGCCGCCAGGGTGAGACCCAGTACTTC
>TRBJ2-3|few|-|TRBV6-5
CASRGLGLTDTQYF
TGTGCCAGCAGAGGATTGGGCCTCACAGATACGCAGTATTTT
>TRBJ1-2|-|TRBD1|TRBV4-2
CASSQFPLLQGSSGYTF
TGTGCCAGCAGCCAGTTCCCCCTCCTACAGGGGTCTAGTGGCTACACCTTC
>TRBJ1-5|once|TRBD1|TRBV2
CASSVGTGVNQPQHF
TGTGCCAGCAGTGTAGGGACAGGGGTTAATCAGCCCCAGCATTTT
>TRBJ1-5|-|TRBD1|TRBV2
CASRSGQGPGQPQHF
TGTGCCAGCAGGTCCGGACAGGGGCCGGGGCAGCCCCAGCATTTT
>TRBJ1-1|-|-|TRBV19
CASSITGLNTEAFF
TGTGCCAGTAGTATTACAGGACTGAACACTGAAGCTTTCTTT
>TRBJ2-7|-|-|TRBV5-1
CASTPMAGNSYEQYF
TGCGCCAGCACCCCAATGGCAGGAAACTCCTACGAGCAGTACTTC
>TRBJ1-1|few|-|TRBV5-1
CASSLAEAGEAFF
TGCGCCAGCAGCTTGGCAGAGGCTGGTGAAGCTTTCTTT
>TRBJ1-6|-|TRBD1|TRBV9
CASSVGTGNSPLHF
TGTGCCAGCAGCGTGGGGACAGGCAATTCACCCCTCCACTTT
>TRBJ1-5|-|-|TRBV7-3
CASSLTGGNQPQHF
TGTGCCAGCAGCTTAACCGGGGGAAACCAGCCCCAGCATTTT
>TRBJ1-1|-|-|TRBV18
CASSPGDPGMNTEAFF
TGTGCCAGCTCACCAGGAGATCCGGGGATGAACACTGAAGCTTTCTTT
>TRBJ1-2|-|TRBD1|TRBV5-1
CASSDRQGIGYGYTF
TGCGCCAGCAGCGACCGACAGGGGATAGGCTATGGCTACACCTTC
>TRBJ2-2|few|-|TRBV9
CASSVGDPRGTGELFF
TGTGCCAGCAGCGTAGGGGACCCGCGGGGCACCGGGGAGCTGTTTTTT
>TRBJ2-2|-|TRBD2|TRBV4-1
CASSQGLARAPGTGELFF
TGCGCCAGCAGCCAAGGACTAGCGCGCGCCCCGGGGACCGGGGAGCTGTTTTTT
>TRBJ1-1|-|-|TRBV20-1
CSAPRNTEAFF
TGCAGTGCTCCCCGGAACACTGAAGCTTTCTTT
>TRBJ1-4|-|-|TRBV27
CASRKGRANEKLFF
TGTGCCAGCAGGAAGGGGAGGGCTAATGAAAAACTGTTTTTT
>TRBJ2-3|-|TRBD2|TRBV3-1/TRBV3-2
CASSRNPSQRGTDTQYF
TGTGCCAGCAGCCGAAACCCCTCTCAGCGGGGGACAGATACGCAGTATTTT
>TRBJ2-6|-|-|TRBV5-1
CASSSGHSSSGANVLTF
TGCGCCAGCAGCTCGGGACATTCTAGCTCTGGGGCCAACGTCCTGACTTTC
>TRBJ2-7|-|-|TRBV7-5
CARSRLRGRSSYEQYF
TGTGCCAGAAGCAGACTTAGGGGAAGGAGCTCCTACGAGCAGTACTTC
>TRBJ2-1|-|-|TRBV27
CASRWELTASMNEQFF
TGTGCCAGCAGGTGGGAGTTAACAGCCTCAATGAATGAGCAGTTCTTC
>TRBJ2-2|-|TRBD2|TRBV6-2/TRBV6-3
CASSYFPPAGGPWELFF
TGTGCCAGCAGTTACTTTCCTCCAGCGGGAGGGCCCTGGGAGCTGTTTTTT
>TRBJ2-7|once|-|TRBV27
CASMNWESSYEQYF
TGTGCCAGCATGAACTGGGAGAGCTCCTACGAGCAGTACTTC
>TRBJ2-1|-|-|TRBV28
CASSPGTHSYNEQFF
TGTGCCAGCAGCCCGGGTACTCACTCCTACAATGAGCAGTTCTTC
>TRBJ2-3|-|-|TRBV28
CASSPTRVPTQYF
TGTGCCAGCAGCCCGACTAGAGTACCCACGCAGTATTTT
>TRBJ2-5|-|TRBD2|TRBV2
CASSETGLLAGKQETQYF
TGTGCCAGCAGTGAAACGGGGTTGCTAGCGGGGAAACAAGAGACCCAGTACTTC
>TRBJ2-1|-|TRBD2|TRBV9
CASSPSSGGISYNEQFF
TGTGCCAGCAGCCCGAGTAGCGGGGGGATCTCCTACAATGAGCAGTTCTTC
>TRBJ1-2|-|-|TRBV12-5
CASAPSRGGYGYTF
TGTGCTAGTGCCCCGTCACGCGGGGGCTATGGCTACACCTTC
>TRBJ1-1|few|-|TRBV9
CASSVGLQDLTEAFF
TGTGCCAGCAGCGTAGGTCTACAGGATCTCACTGAAGCTTTCTTT
>TRBJ1-4|-|-|TRBV5-8
CASSHEQGTNEKLFF
TGTGCCAGCAGCCATGAACAGGGTACTAATGAAAAACTGTTTTTT
>TRBJ2-7|-|TRBD1|TRBV12-3/TRBV12-4
CASGARGLYEQYF
TGTGCCAGCGGGGCCAGGGGGCTCTACGAGCAGTACTTC
>TRBJ1-2|-|-|TRBV25-1
CASSEGQGYGYTF
TGTGCCAGCAGTGAGGGGCAGGGGTATGGCTACACCTTC